The rows below give T cell receptor beta chains drawn from one sample of a study of T cells in Graves' hyperthyroidism and ophthalmopathy. TCRdb reprocessed the multiplex PCR reads with MiXCR, giving one entry per CDR3 protein. The profile covers roughly 400,000 distinct CDR3 sequences, with just under 25% appearing a single time and less than 85% taken by the ten largest. The material sequenced was blood. These receptor sequences come from a man aged 50-59 years with Graves' hyperthyroidism. CDR3s include the opening cysteine and the closing phenylalanine or tryptophan. A D gene is named only where the DNA matches it firmly. The size of a clone is reported for some rows only, either as once, few or many, or as a class for expanded clones.

>TRBV20-1|TRBJ1-4|TRBD1|few
CSAREEVGQFSEKLFF
TGCAGTGCTAGAGAAGAGGTGGGACAGTTTTCTGAAAAACTGTTTTTT
>TRBV6-1|TRBJ2-1|TRBD1|.
CASSEFPDRAAYNEQFF
TGTGCCAGCAGTGAATTTCCGGACAGGGCCGCCTACAATGAGCAGTTCTTC
>TRBV12-3/TRBV12-4|TRBJ2-3|TRBD2|many
CASSLLSAGVSTDTQYF
TGTGCCAGCAGTTTACTTTCGGCGGGGGTTAGCACAGATACGCAGTATTTT
>TRBV6-1|TRBJ2-3|.|.
CASSRDTSRWLADTQYF
TGTGCCAGCAGTCGAGATACTAGTCGGTGGTTAGCAGATACGCAGTATTTT
>TRBV10-3|TRBJ2-3|.|few
CAISESDGSSTDTQYF
TGTGCCATCAGTGAGTCGGACGGATCTAGCACAGATACGCAGTATTTT
>TRBV19|TRBJ2-7|.|few
CASSQQGVGEQYF
TGTGCCAGTAGTCAACAGGGTGTGGGCGAGCAGTACTTC
>TRBV7-2|TRBJ2-1|.|few
CASSPGDWEQFF
TGTGCCAGCAGCCCCGGAGACTGGGAGCAGTTCTTC
>TRBV28|TRBJ1-4|TRBD1|few
CASSWDRFSEKLFF
TGTGCCAGCAGTTGGGACAGGTTCTCTGAAAAACTGTTTTTT
>TRBV11-2|TRBJ2-3|TRBD1|many
CASRRTGGDKGTQYF
TGTGCCAGCAGGAGGACAGGGGGCGATAAGGGTACGCAGTATTTT
>TRBV4-1|TRBJ2-3|.|few
CASSQAGFTQDTQYF
TGCGCCAGCAGCCAAGCGGGATTCACACAGGATACGCAGTATTTT
>TRBV5-1|TRBJ2-3|TRBD1|few
CASSPGQADTQYF
TGCGCCAGCAGCCCCGGACAGGCAGATACGCAGTATTTT
>TRBV20-1|TRBJ2-7|.|few
CSARGSGADYEQYF
TGCAGTGCTAGAGGGTCCGGGGCAGACTACGAGCAGTACTTC
>TRBV18|TRBJ2-1|TRBD2|many
CASSPIGRPDEQFF
TGTGCCAGCTCACCTATCGGGAGGCCAGATGAGCAGTTCTTC
>TRBV12-3/TRBV12-4|TRBJ2-1|.|.
CASSLLKEQFF
TGTGCCAGCAGCCTCTTAAAGGAGCAGTTCTTC
>TRBV2|TRBJ2-1|.|few
CASSPGYSYNEQFF
TGTGCCAGCTCCCCGGGGTATTCCTACAATGAGCAGTTCTTC
>TRBV2|TRBJ2-7|TRBD2|many
CASSGGTSYYEQYF
TGTGCCAGCAGTGGGGGGACTAGTTACTACGAGCAGTACTTC
>TRBV20-1|TRBJ2-3|.|.
CSAPITSTQYF
TGCAGTGCCCCCATTACGAGTACGCAGTATTTT